The source of this T cell receptor beta chain is a study of CD8 T cells in ankylosing spondylitis. Many counts were recorded for this clonotype. Its specificity is not known. MiXCR, run by TCRdb on the 5' RACE reads, gives a single entry per CDR3 protein. This table has tens of thousands of distinct CDR3 sequences, 6.2% appearing once. V gave up 8 bases and J gave up 3 bases, with 14 bases separating them. The CDR3 is made up of 13 amino acids. Germline V gene lookup returns CDR1 SNHLY and CDR2 FYNNEI. Overall study findings and caveats: Disease-linked clones had a CD8+ phenotype and relatively low frequency in peripheral blood. Past research had described some motif variants in reactive arthritis synovial fluid and blood. In ankylosing spondylitis patients, matched synovial fluid reportedly showed significant enrichment of disease-linked clones. The study identified a TCR beta motif of roughly eight highly homologous variants that appeared characteristic of ankylosing spondylitis blood.

This chain uses TRBV2 with TRBJ2-7; D not resolved. Sequenced sample: synovial fluid, either unsorted or a sorted T cell fraction (not recorded which). The sequence derives from a male donor with ankylosing spondylitis. The CDR3 sequence: CASGRDTNYEQYF. As DNA, the CDR3 is TGTGCCAGCGGCCGAGACACTAACTACGAGCAGTACTTC.